This T cell receptor beta chain was captured by sequencing in a study of blood T cell repertoires in COVID-19 (TCRdb year 2020). The study in broad terms: Samples covering the acute and convalescent phases of COVID-19 were provided by collaborators in the United States, Italy and Spain. The material from the prospective study consisted of cDNA or gDNA derived from T cells, B-cell-depleted T cells, or PBMCs. Subjects who had been exposed to COVID-19, were actively infected with it, or had recovered from it provided the deeply sampled blood TCRbeta repertoires that made up the dataset. The repertoires were released in a freely available public database meant as a resource for research on the immune response to SARS-CoV-2. The samples were drawn from two sources: the first 160 participants of the ongoing ImmuneRACE study, and 1,254 subjects contributed by 6 global collaborators. The sample metadata nearly always contained a de-identified subject ID, COVID-19 status, age in years and sex. Where HLA class I and class II types were available, the types were taken from metadata supplied by the sample provider, not from assay-based typing.

V is pared back by 5 bases and J by 0 bases, with 6 bases lying between the germline termini. The CDR3 spans 13 residues, from the cysteine through the phenylalanine. Kept here is only the CDR3 DNA, which spans 39 bases and is read in frame from base 1. The germline V gene sets CDR1 to SNHLY and CDR2 to FYNNEI. The immunoSEQ Assay, a bias-controlled multiplex PCR, was used to amplify TCRbeta CDR3 regions from genomic DNA. Per the authors' processing: Nucleated cell counts per sample were estimated from amplification of reference gene primers within the assay. To quantify the absolute abundance of each unique TCRbeta CDR3 rearrangement, sequence reads were collapsed and filtered. For each sample, productive Simpson clonality was calculated by taking the square root of Simpson's diversity index across productive rearrangements. TCRdb re-hosts the immuneACCESS table, in-frame sequences only. Its copies lack some clones; in the studies checked, an unresolved V gene accounts for under half of them, and the cause for the rest is not known. Clone size and V and J calls were adopted from that table, with D and trimming inferred from the DNA. The sample table records tens of thousands of clones; more than 70% of these occur just once. 8.5% of the sample rests with the top ten.

Each collaborating institution followed its own protocols to collect whole blood in K2EDTA tubes. Collaborator samples were shipped for TCRbeta analysis as frozen whole blood, isolated PBMCs, or DNA extracted from either sample type. The study at large found these results: The quantity of clinical and demographic metadata differed by source and by participant and was supplied without curation.

As to this clone: Its binding antigen is unknown. Base-call qualities are not available, and no considerably larger clone is one nucleotide away.

The chain was built from TRBV2 and TRBJ2-3, with the D gene call left open. This clonotype was obtained from a man aged 55 to 70 with active COVID-19. Sequencing was performed on peripheral blood. The DNA reads TGTGCCAGCAGTAGAGAAAGCACAGATACGCAGTATTTT. Its protein reads: CASSRESTDTQYF.